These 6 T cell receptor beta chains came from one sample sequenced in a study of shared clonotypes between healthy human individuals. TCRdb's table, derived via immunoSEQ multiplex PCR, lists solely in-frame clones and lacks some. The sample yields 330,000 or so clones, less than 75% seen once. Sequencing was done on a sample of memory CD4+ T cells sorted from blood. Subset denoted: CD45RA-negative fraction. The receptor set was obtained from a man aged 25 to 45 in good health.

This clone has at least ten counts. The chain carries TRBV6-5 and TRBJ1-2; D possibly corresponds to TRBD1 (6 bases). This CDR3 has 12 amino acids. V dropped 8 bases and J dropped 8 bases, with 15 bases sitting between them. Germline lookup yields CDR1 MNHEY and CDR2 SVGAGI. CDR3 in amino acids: CASLGGKGGYTF. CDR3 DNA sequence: TGTGCCAGCCTAGGGGGTAAGGGAGGCTACACCTTC.

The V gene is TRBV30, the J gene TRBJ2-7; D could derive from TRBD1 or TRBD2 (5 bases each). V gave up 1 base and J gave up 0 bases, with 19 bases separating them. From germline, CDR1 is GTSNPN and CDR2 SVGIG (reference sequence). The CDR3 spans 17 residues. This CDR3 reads CAWSASRGPGGSYEQYF. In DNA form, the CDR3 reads TGTGCCTGGAGTGCCTCGAGGGGACCCGGAGGCTCCTACGAGCAGTACTTC.

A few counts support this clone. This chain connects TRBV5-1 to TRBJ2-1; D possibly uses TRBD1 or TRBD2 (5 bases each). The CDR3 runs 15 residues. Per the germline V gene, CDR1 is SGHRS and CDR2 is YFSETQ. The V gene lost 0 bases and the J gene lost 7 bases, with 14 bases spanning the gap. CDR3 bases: TGCGCCAGCAGCTTGGTCGGGGACCTGGGGAATGAGCAGTTCTTC. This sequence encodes CASSLVGDLGNEQFF. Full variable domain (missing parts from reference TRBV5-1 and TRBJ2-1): KAGVTQTPRYLIKTRGQQVTLSCSPISGHRSVSWYQQTPGQGLQFLFEYFSETQRNKGNFPGRFSGRQFSNSRSEMNVSTLELGDSALYLCASSLVGDLGNEQFFGPGTRLTVL.

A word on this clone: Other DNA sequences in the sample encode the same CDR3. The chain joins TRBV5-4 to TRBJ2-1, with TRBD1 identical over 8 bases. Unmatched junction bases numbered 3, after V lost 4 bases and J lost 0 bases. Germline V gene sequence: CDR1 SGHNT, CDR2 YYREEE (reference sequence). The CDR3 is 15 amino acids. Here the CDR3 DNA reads TGTGCCAGCAGCCCGACAGGGGACTCCTACAATGAGCAGTTCTTC. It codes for CASSPTGDSYNEQFF. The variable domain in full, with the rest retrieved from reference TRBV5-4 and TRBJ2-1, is ETGVTQSPTHLIKTRGQQVTLRCSSQSGHNTVSWYQQALGQGPQFIFQYYREEENGRGNFPPRFSGLQFPNYSSELNVNALELDDSALYLCASSPTGDSYNEQFFGPGTRLTVL.

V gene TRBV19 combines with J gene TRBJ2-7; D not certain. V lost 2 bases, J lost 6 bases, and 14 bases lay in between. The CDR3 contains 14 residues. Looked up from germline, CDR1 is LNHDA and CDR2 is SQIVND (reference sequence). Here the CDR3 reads CASSIQRFSGEQYF. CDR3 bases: TGTGCCAGTAGTATACAGCGTTTTAGTGGCGAGCAGTACTTC.

CDR3 protein: CASSFAGTSGTHEQFF. The CDR3 DNA reads as TGCGCCAGCAGCTTCGCCGGGACTAGCGGGACGCATGAGCAGTTCTTC. The chain is built from TRBV5-1 and TRBJ2-1, with 13 bases lining up with TRBD2. This CDR3 has 16 amino acids. CDR1 SGHRS and CDR2 YFSETQ come from the germline V gene. With V trimmed by 2 bases and J by 8 bases, 7 bases remained unmatched.